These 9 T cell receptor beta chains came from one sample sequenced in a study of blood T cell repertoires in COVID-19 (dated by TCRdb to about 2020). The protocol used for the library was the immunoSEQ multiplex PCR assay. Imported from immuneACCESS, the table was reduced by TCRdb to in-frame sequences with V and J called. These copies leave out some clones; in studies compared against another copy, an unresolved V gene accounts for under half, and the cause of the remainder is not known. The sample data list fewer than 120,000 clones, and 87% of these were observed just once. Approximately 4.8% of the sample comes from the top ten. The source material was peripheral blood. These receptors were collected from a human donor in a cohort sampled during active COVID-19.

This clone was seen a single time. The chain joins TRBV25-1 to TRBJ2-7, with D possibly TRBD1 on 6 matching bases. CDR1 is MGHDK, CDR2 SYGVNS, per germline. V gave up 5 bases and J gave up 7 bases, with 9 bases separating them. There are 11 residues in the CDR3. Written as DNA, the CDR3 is TGTGCCAGCAGTAGGGGGTGGGAGCAGTACTTC. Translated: CASSRGWEQYF.

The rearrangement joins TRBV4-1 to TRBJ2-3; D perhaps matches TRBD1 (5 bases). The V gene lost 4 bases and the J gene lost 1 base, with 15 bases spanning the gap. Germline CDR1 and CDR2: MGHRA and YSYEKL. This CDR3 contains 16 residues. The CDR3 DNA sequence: TGCGCCAGCAGCCTATCACAGGTCCGTGGCACAGATACGCAGTATTTT. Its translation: CASSLSQVRGTDTQYF.

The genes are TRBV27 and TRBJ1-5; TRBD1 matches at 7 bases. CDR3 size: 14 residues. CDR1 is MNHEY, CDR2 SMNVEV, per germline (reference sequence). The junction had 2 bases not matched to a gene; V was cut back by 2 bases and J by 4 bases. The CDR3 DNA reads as TGTGCCAGCAGTTTAACAGGGGTTAATCAGCCCCAGCATTTT. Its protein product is CASSLTGVNQPQHF.

CDR3 sequence reads: CASSPRLEQPQHF. Written as DNA, the CDR3 is TGCGCCAGCAGCCCGCGGCTGGAGCAGCCCCAGCATTTT. V usage is TRBV4-1 and J usage is TRBJ1-5; D is uncertain. CDR1 is MGHRA and CDR2 is YSYEKL in the germline V gene. Trimming took off 4 bases at V and 7 bases at J, with 11 bases between the two ends. The CDR3 loop spans 13 amino acids.

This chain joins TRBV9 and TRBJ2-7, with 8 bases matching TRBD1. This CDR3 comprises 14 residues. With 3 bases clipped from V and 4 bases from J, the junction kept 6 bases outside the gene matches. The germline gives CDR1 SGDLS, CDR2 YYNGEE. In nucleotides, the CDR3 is TGTGCCAGCAGCGGACAGGGGAACGGTTACGAGCAGTACTTC. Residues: CASSGQGNGYEQYF.

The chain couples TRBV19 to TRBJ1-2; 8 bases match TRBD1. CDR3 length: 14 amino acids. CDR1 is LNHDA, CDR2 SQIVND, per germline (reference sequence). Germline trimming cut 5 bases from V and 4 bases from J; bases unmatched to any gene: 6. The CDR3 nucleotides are TGTGCCAGTAGTGCCCGGGACAGGCTCTATGGCTACACCTTC. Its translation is CASSARDRLYGYTF.

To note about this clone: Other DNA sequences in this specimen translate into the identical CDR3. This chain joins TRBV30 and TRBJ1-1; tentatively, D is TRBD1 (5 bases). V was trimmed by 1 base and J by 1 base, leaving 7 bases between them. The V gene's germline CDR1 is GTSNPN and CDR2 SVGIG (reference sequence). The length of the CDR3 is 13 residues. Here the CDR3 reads CAWSGQGNTEAFF. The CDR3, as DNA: TGTGCCTGGAGTGGCCAGGGGAACACTGAAGCTTTCTTT.

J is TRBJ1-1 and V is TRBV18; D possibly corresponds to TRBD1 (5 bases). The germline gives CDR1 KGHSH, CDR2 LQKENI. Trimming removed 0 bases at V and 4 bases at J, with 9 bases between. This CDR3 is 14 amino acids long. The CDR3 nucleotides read TGTGCCAGCTCACCACCGATGGGGGGCACTGAAGCTTTCTTT. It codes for CASSPPMGGTEAFF.

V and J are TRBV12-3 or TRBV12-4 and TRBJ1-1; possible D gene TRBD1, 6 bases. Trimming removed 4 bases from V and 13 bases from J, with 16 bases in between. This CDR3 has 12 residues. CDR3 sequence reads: CASSSTGFQGFF. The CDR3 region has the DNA TGTGCCAGCAGTTCTACAGGGTTTCAGGGTTTCTTT.